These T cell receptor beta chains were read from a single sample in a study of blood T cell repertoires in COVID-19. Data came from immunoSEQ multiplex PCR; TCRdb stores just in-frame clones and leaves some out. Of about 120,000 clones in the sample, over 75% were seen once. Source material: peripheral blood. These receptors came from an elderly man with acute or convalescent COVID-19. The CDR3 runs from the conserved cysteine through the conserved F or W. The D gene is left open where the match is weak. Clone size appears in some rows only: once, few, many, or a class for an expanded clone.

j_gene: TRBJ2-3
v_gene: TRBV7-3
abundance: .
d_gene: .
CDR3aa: CASSYGLAGDTQYF
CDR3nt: TGTGCCAGCAGCTACGGACTCGCGGGGGATACGCAGTATTTT

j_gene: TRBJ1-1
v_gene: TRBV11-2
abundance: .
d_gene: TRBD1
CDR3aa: CASSFAATGGTEAFF
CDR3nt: TGTGCCAGCAGCTTTGCCGCCACAGGGGGCACTGAAGCTTTCTTT

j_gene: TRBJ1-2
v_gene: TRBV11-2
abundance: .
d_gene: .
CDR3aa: CASSDTQYGYTF
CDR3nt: TGTGCCAGCAGCGACACACAGTATGGCTACACCTTC

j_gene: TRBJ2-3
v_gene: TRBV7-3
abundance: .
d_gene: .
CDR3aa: CASSSRTLTSDTQYF
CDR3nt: TGTGCCAGCAGCTCGCGGACTCTTACTTCAGATACGCAGTATTTT

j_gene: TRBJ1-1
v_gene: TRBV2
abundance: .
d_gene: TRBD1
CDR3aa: CASSDGRGYTEAFF
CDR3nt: TGTGCCAGCAGTGACGGCAGGGGGTACACTGAAGCTTTCTTT

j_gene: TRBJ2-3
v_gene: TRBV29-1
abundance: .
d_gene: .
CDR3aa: CSERLGDTQYF
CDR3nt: TGCAGCGAAAGACTTGGAGATACGCAGTATTTT

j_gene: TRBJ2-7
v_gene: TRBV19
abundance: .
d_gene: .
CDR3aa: CASSIGFSYEQYF
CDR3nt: TGTGCCAGTAGTATCGGGTTCTCCTACGAGCAGTACTTC

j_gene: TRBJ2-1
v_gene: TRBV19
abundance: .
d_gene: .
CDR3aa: CASSNSAGNYNEQFF
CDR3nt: TGTGCCAGTAGTAATAGTGCAGGGAACTACAATGAGCAGTTCTTC

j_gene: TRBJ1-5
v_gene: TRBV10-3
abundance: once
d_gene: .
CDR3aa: CAISEPGKGNQPQHF
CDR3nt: TGTGCCATCAGTGAGCCGGGGAAGGGCAATCAGCCCCAGCATTTT

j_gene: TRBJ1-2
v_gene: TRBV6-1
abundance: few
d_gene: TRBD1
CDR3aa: CASSEGDPQGIYGYTF
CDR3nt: TGTGCCAGCAGTGAGGGGGATCCACAGGGGATCTATGGCTACACCTTC

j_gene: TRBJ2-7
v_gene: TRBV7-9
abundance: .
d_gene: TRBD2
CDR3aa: CASSEAGGAGEQYF
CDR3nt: TGTGCCAGCAGTGAAGCGGGAGGGGCGGGCGAGCAGTACTTC

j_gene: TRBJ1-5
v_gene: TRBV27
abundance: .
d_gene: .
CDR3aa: CASRPGILSNQPQHF
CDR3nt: TGTGCCAGCAGACCCGGGATTCTTAGCAATCAGCCCCAGCATTTT

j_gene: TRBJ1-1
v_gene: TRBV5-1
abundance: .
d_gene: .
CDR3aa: CASSLTDINTEAFF
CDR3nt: TGCGCCAGCAGCCTAACGGACATTAACACTGAAGCTTTCTTT

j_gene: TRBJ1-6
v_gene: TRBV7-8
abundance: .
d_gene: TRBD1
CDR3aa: CASSLGQGSSPLHF
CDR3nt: TGTGCCAGCAGCTTGGGACAGGGGAGTTCACCCCTCCACTTT

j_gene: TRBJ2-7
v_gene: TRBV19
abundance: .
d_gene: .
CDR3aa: CASSHNSGSGGYEQYF
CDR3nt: TGTGCCAGTAGTCACAACTCGGGATCGGGCGGATACGAGCAGTACTTC

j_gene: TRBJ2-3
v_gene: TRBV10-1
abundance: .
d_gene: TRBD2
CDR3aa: CASSDGVAGGRGTDTQYF
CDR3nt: TGCGCCAGCAGTGATGGGGTAGCGGGGGGCCGCGGCACAGATACGCAGTATTTT

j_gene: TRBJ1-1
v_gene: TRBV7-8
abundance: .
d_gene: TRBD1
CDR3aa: CASSLAGQGMNTEAFF
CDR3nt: TGTGCCAGCAGCTTAGCTGGACAGGGTATGAACACTGAAGCTTTCTTT

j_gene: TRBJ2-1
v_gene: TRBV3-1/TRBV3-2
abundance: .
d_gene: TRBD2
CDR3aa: CASSQVRTSGRAKGEQFF
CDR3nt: TGTGCCAGCAGCCAAGTTAGGACTAGCGGGAGGGCCAAGGGTGAGCAGTTCTTC

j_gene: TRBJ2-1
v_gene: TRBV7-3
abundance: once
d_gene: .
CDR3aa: CASSLQLTYGGEQFF
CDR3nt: TGTGCCAGCAGCTTACAATTAACATACGGCGGTGAGCAGTTCTTC

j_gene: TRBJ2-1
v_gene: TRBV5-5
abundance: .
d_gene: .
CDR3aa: CASSVDVLLGLEQFF
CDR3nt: TGTGCCAGCAGCGTAGACGTTCTCTTGGGGCTCGAACAGTTCTTC

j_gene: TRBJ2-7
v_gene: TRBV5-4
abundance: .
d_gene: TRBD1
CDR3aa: CASSLPGGEQYF
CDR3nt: TGTGCCAGCAGCTTACCAGGGGGTGAGCAGTACTTC

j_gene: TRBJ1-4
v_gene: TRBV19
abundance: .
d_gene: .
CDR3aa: CASSRSINEKLFF
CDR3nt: TGTGCCAGTTCCCGGAGTATTAATGAAAAACTGTTTTTT

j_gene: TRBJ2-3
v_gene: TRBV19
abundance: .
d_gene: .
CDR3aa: CASSIDGASTDTQYF
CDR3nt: TGTGCCAGTAGTATAGATGGGGCTAGCACAGATACGCAGTATTTT

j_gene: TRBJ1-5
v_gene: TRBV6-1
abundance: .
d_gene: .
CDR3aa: CASSEALQGQPQHF
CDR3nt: TGTGCCAGCAGTGAAGCGCTTCAGGGGCAGCCCCAGCATTTT

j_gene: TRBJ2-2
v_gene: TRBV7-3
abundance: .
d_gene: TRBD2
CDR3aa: CASSQGLAKGGELFF
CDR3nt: TGTGCCAGCAGCCAGGGACTAGCTAAGGGCGGGGAGCTGTTTTTT

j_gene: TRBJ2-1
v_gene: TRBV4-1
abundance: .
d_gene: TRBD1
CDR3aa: CASSHRDRSGLSRLYNEQFF
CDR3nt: TGCGCCAGCAGCCACCGGGACAGGTCCGGGCTAAGCCGACTTTACAATGAGCAGTTCTTC

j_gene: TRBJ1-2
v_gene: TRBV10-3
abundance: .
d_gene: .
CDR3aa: CAISVSRGLANYGYTF
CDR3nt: TGTGCCATCAGTGTGAGCAGGGGATTAGCTAACTATGGCTACACCTTC

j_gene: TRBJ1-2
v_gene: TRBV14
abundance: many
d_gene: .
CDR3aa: CASSPSSYGYTF
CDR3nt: TGTGCCAGCAGCCCGTCCTCTTATGGCTACACCTTC

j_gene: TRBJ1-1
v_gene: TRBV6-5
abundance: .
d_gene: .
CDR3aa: CASSLGHLNTEAFF
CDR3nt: TGTGCCAGCAGTTTGGGACACTTGAACACTGAAGCTTTCTTT

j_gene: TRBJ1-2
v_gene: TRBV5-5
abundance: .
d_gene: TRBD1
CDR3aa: CASSRGDSDGYTF
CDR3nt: TGTGCCAGCAGCCGCGGGGACAGCGATGGCTACACCTTC

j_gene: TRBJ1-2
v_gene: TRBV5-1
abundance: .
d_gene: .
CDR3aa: CASSFFGGGYTF
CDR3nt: TGCGCCAGCAGCTTCTTTGGGGGCGGCTACACCTTC

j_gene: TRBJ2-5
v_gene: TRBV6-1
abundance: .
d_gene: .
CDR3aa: CASSPRSGFETQYF
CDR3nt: TGTGCCAGCAGTCCCCGGTCAGGGTTTGAGACCCAGTACTTC

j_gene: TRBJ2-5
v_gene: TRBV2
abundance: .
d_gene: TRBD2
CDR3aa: CASGLVKETQYF
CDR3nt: TGTGCCAGTGGACTAGTAAAAGAGACCCAGTACTTC

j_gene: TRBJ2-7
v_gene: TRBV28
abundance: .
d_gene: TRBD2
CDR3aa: CASSSGGLAGGAYEQYF
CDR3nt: TGTGCCAGCAGTTCCGGCGGGCTAGCGGGAGGGGCCTACGAGCAGTACTTC

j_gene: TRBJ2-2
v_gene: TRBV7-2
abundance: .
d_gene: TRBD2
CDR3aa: CASSSTGTSTGELFF
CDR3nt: TGTGCCAGCAGCTCTACCGGGACTAGTACCGGGGAGCTGTTTTTT

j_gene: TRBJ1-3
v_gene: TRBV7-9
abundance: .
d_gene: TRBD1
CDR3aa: CASSPGQVGNTIYF
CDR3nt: TGTGCCAGCAGCCCGGGACAGGTTGGAAACACCATATATTTT

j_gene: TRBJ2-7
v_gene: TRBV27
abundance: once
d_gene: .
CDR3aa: CASSFDRREQYF
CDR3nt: TGTGCCAGCAGTTTTGACCGCAGGGAGCAGTACTTC

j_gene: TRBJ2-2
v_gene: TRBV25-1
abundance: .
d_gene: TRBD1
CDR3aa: CASSTGGFAGELFF
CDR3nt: TGTGCCAGCAGCACAGGGGGCTTCGCCGGGGAGCTGTTTTTT

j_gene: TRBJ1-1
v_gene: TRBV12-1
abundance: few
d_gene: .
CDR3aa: CASSPGDENTEAFF
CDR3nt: TGTGCCAGCAGCCCCGGGGATGAGAACACTGAAGCTTTCTTT

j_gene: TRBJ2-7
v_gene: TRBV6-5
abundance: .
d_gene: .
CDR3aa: CASTLEGDRSEQYF
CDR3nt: TGTGCCAGCACCCTCGAAGGAGATAGATCCGAGCAGTACTTC